Only a few counts were recorded for the clone carrying this T cell receptor (beta chain). Its antigen is not known. Reverse transcribing all isolated RNA meant expressed TCRB transcripts were sequenced. Assay: immunoSEQ multiplex PCR; the TCRdb copy retains only in-frame clones and omits some. The data contain 41,000 or so clones, 60% to 75% of them singletons. The data derive from a study of beta chain features in type 1 diabetes. Study context: Sorted cells examined across all samples numbered around 99,000,000.

One heparinised draw of blood, averaging about 120 mL, came from each donor. V was clipped by 0 bases and J by 7 bases, with 10 bases between them. The CDR3 sequence is 13 residues long. The germline CDR1 and CDR2 sequences are ENHRY and SYGVKD. The study, taken as a whole, reports: Moderately but significantly shorter TCRB CDR3s were found in Type 1 diabetes patients in all four CD4+ subsets. Compared with healthy donors, patients appeared to share more similar naive, central memory and regulatory TCRB repertoires. VDJ junctions in type 1 diabetes patients carried more deletions and fewer insertions.

Sample: Tregs from blood. The receptor comes from a man aged 30 to 39 with type 1 diabetes. Some clones in this sample may be carry-over from other donors' samples. The chain recombines TRBV10-3 with TRBJ2-7; D gene unclear. The CDR3 here is CAISESPFREQYF. The DNA of the CDR3 is TGTGCCATCAGTGAGTCCCCTTTTCGGGAGCAGTACTTC.